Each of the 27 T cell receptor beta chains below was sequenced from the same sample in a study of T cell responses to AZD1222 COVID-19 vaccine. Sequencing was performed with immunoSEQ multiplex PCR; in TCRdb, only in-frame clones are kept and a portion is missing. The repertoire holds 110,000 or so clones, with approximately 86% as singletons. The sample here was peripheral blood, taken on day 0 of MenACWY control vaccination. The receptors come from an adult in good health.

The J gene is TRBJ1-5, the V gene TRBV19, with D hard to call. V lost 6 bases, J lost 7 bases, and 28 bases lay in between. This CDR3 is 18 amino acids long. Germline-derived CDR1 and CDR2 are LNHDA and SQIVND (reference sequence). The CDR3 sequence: CASRGTWRRGKYDQPQHF. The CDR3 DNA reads TGTGCCAGTAGAGGTACCTGGCGGAGAGGAAAATACGACCAGCCCCAGCATTTT.

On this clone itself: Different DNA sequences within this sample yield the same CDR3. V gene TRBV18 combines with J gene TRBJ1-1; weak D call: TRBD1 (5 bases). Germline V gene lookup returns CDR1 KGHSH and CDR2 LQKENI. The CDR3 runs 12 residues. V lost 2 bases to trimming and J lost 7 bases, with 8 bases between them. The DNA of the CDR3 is TGTGCCAGCTCACCAGGGGACGTTGAAGCTTTCTTT. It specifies CASSPGDVEAFF.

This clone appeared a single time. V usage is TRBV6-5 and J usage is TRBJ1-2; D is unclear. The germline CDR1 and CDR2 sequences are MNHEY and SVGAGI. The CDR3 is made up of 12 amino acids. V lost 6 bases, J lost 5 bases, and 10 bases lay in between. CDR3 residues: CASRSDGYGYTF. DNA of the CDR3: TGTGCCAGCAGATCCGACGGTTATGGCTACACCTTC.

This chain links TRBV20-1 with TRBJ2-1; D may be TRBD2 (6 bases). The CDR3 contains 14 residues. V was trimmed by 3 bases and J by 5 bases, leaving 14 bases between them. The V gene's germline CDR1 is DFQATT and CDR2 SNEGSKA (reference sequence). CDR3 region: CSASYWLAHNEQFF. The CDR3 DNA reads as TGCAGTGCTAGTTACTGGCTAGCGCACAATGAGCAGTTCTTC.

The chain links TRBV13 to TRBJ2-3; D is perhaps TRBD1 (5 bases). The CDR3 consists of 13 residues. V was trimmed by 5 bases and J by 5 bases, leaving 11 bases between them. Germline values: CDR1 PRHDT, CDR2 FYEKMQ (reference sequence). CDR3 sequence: CASSQGGGDTQYF. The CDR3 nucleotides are TGTGCCAGCAGCCAGGGTGGTGGAGATACGCAGTATTTT.

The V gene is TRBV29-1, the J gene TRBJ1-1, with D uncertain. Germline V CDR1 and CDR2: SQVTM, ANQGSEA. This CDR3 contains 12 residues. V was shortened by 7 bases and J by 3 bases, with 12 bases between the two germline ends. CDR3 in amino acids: CSAPSIDTEAFF. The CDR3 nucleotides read TGCAGCGCTCCATCTATCGACACTGAAGCTTTCTTT.

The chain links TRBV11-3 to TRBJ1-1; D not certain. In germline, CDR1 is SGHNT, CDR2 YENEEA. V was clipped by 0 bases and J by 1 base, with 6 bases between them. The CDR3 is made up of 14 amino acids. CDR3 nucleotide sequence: TGTGCCAGCAGCTTAGATCCCACGAACACTGAAGCTTTCTTT. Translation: CASSLDPTNTEAFF.

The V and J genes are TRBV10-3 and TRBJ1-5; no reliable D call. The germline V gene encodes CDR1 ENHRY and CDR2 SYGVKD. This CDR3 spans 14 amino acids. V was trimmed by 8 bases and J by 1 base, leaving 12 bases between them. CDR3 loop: CAIREEGSNQPQHF. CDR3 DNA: TGTGCCATCCGGGAAGAGGGAAGCAATCAGCCCCAGCATTTT.

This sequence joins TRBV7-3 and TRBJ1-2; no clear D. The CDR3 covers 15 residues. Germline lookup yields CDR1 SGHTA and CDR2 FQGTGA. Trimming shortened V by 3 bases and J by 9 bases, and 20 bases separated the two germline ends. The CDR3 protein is CASSFRQPPSSSYTF. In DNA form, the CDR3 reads TGTGCCAGCAGCTTTCGCCAGCCCCCTTCGTCTAGCTACACCTTC.

The CDR3 spells CASSLDWAGRTDTQYF. The CDR3 region has the DNA TGTGCCAGCAGCTTAGATTGGGCGGGACGCACAGATACGCAGTATTTT. The chain is built from TRBV11-2 and TRBJ2-3; a possible D gene is TRBD2 (6 bases). There are 16 residues in the CDR3. Germline V lookup: CDR1 SGHAT, CDR2 FQNNGV. V was trimmed by 0 bases and J by 1 base, leaving 11 bases between them. The full variable domain, rest sourced from reference TRBV11-2 and TRBJ2-3, is EAGVAQSPRYKIIEKRQSVAFWCNPISGHATLYWYQQILGQGPKLLIQFQNNGVVDDSQLPKDRFSAERLKGVDSTLKIQPAKLEDSAVYLCASSLDWAGRTDTQYFGPGTRLTVL.

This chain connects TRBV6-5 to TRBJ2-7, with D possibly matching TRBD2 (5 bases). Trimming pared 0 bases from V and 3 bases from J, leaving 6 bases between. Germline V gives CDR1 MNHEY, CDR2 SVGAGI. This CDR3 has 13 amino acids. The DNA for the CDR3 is TGTGCCAGCAGTTACTCAGGACTCTACGAGCAGTACTTC. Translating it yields CASSYSGLYEQYF.

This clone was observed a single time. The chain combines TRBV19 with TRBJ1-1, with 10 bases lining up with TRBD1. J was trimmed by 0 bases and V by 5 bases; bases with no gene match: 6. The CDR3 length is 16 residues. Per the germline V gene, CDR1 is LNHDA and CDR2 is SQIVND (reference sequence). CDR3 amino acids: CASSPRTGGMNTEAFF. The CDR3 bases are TGTGCCAGTAGTCCAAGGACAGGGGGAATGAACACTGAAGCTTTCTTT.

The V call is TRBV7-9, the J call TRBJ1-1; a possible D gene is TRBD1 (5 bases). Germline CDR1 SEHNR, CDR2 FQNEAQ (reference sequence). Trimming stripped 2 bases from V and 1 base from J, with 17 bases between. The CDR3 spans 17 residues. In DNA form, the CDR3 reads TGTGCCAGCAGCTTACCACACTCTAAAACAGGGAACACTGAAGCTTTCTTT. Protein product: CASSLPHSKTGNTEAFF.

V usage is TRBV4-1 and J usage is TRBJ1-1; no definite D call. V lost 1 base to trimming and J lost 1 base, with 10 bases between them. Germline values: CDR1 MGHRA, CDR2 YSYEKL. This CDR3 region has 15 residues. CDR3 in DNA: TGCGCCAGCAGCCAAGTCCGGGGAGGGAACACTGAAGCTTTCTTT. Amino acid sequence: CASSQVRGGNTEAFF.

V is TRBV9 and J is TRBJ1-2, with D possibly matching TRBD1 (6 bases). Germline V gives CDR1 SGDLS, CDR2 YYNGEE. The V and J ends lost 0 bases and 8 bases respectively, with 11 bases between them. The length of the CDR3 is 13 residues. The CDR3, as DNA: TGTGCCAGCAGCGTAGCTGGACAGAGGGGCTACACCTTC. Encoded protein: CASSVAGQRGYTF.

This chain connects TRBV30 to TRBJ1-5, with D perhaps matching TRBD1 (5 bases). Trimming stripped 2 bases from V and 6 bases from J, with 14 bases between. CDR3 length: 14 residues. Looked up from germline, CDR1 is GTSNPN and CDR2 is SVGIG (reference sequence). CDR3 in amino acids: CAWSWGGAGQPQHF. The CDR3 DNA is TGTGCCTGGAGTTGGGGAGGGGCTGGTCAGCCCCAGCATTTT.

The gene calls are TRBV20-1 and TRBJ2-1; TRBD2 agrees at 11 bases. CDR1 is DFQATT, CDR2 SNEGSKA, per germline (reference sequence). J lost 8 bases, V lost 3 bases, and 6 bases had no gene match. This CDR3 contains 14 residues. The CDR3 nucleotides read TGCAGTGCTAGTCTGACTAGCGGGGTTTATGAGCAGTTCTTC. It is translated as CSASLTSGVYEQFF.

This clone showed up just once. The DNA of the CDR3 is TGTGCCAGCAGCTGGGACAGCTCAACCGGGGAGCTGTTTTTT. Translated: CASSWDSSTGELFF. The V gene is TRBV11-3, the J gene TRBJ2-2; 7 nucleotides line up with TRBD1. The CDR3 totals 14 residues. Germline values: CDR1 SGHNT, CDR2 YENEEA. J lost 5 bases, V lost 4 bases, and 4 bases had no gene match. The full variable domain, with the rest looked up from reference TRBV11-3 and TRBJ2-2, is EAGVVQSPRYKIIEKKQPVAFWCNPISGHNTLYWYLQNLGQGPELLIRYENEEAVDDSQLPKDRFSAERLKGVDSTLKIQPAELGDSAVYLCASSWDSSTGELFFGEGSRLTVL.

Here the CDR3 DNA reads TGTGCCACTACTCAATGGGCCTCCACAGATACGCAGTATTTT. Amino acids: CATTQWASTDTQYF. The chain carries TRBV15 and TRBJ2-3; D call uncertain. From germline, CDR1 is LNHNV and CDR2 YYDKDF (reference sequence). The CDR3 totals 14 residues. Trimming removed 9 bases from V and 2 bases from J, with 15 bases in between.

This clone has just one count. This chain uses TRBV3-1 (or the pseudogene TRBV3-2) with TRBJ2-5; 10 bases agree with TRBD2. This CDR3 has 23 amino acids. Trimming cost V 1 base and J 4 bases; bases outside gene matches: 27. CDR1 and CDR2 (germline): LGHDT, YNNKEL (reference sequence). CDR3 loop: CASSQVRMGLASYEGTPLETQYF. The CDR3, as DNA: TGTGCCAGCAGCCAAGTCCGAATGGGACTAGCGTCTTATGAGGGAACTCCATTAGAGACCCAGTACTTC.

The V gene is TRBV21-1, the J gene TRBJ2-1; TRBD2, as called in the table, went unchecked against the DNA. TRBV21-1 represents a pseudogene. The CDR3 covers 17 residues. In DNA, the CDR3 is TGTGCCAGCAGCAAAGCGGTCGCGGGGGCCTTCTACAATGAGCAGTTCTTC. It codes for CASSKAVAGAFYNEQFF.

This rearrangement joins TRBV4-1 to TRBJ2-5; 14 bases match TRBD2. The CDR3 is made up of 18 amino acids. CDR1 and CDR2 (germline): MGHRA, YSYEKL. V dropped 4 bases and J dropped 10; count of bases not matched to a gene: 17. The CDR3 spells CASSPTTSGRGVRGDQYF. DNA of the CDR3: TGCGCCAGCAGCCCGACGACTAGCGGGAGGGGGGTCAGAGGGGACCAGTACTTC.

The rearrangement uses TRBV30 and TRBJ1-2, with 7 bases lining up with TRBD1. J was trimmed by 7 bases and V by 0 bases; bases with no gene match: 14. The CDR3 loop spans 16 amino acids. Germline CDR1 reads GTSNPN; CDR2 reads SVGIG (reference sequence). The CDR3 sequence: CAWSVGTVLFSGGYTF. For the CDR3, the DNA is TGTGCCTGGAGTGTCGGGACAGTCCTTTTTTCGGGTGGCTACACCTTC.

CDR3 DNA sequence: TGTGCCAGCAGTATGGACAGCAGCTCCTACGAGCAGTACTTC. Amino acid sequence: CASSMDSSSYEQYF. The chain links TRBV6-2 or TRBV6-3 to TRBJ2-7; maybe TRBD1 (6 bases). CDR3 length equals 14 residues. V lost 5 bases, J lost 0 bases, and 11 bases lay in between. Germline CDR1 and CDR2: MNHEY and SVGEGT.

The CDR3 region is CASSLLGQGAYEQYF. CDR3 coding DNA: TGTGCCAGCAGTTTATTGGGGCAGGGCGCCTACGAGCAGTACTTC. The V call is TRBV28, the J call TRBJ2-7; D may be TRBD1 (5 bases). The length of the CDR3 is 15 residues. Germline assignment: CDR1 MDHEN and CDR2 SYDVKM. Trimming removed 1 base at V and 2 bases at J, with 12 bases between.

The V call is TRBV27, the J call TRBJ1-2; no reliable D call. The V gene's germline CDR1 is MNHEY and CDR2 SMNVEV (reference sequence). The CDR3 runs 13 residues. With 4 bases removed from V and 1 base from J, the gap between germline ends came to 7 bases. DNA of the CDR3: TGTGCCAGCAGTTCTCAGAATAACTATGGCTACACCTTC. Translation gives CASSSQNNYGYTF.

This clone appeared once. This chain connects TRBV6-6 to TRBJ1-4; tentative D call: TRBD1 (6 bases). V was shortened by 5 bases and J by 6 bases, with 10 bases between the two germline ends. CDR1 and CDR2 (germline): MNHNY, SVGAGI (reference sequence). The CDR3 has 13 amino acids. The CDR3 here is CASSTHRDEKLFF. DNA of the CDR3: TGTGCCAGCAGTACCCACAGGGATGAAAAACTGTTTTTT.